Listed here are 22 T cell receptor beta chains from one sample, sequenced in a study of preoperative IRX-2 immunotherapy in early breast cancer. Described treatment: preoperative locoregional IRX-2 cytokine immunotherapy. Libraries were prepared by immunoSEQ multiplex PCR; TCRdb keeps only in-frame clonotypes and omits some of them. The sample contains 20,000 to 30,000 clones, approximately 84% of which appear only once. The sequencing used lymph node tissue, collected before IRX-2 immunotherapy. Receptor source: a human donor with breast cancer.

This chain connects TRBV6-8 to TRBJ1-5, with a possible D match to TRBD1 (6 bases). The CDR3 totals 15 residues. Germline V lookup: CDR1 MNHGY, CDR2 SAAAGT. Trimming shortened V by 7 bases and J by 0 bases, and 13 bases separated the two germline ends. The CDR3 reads CASNPQGYSNQPQHF. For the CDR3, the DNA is TGTGCCAGCAATCCACAGGGATATAGCAATCAGCCCCAGCATTTT.

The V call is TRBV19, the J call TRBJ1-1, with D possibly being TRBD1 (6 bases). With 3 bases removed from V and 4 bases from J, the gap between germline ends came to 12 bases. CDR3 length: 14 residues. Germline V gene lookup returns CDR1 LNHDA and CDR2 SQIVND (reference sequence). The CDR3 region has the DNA TGTGCCAGTAGTATGCAGGGGTTGGGCACTGAAGCTTTCTTT. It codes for CASSMQGLGTEAFF.

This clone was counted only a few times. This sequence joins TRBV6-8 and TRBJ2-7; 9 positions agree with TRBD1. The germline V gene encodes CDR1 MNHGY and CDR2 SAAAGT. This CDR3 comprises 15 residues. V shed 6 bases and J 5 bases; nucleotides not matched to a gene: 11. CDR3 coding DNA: TGTGCCAGCAGCCCCACGCGGGACAGGGTCAACGAGCAGTACTTC. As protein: CASSPTRDRVNEQYF.

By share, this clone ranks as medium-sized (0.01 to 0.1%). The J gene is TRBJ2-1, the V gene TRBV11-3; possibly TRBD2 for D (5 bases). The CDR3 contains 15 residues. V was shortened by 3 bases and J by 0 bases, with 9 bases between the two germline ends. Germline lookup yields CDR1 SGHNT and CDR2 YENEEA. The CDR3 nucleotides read TGTGCCAGCAGCTTGGGAGCGGCCTCCTACAATGAGCAGTTCTTC. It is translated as CASSLGAASYNEQFF.

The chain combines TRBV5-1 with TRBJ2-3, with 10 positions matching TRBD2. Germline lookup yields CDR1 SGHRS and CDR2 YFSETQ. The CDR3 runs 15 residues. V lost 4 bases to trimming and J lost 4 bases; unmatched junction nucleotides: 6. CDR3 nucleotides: TGCGCCAGCAGCGGAGGGACTAGCGAGGCAGATACGCAGTATTTT. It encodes CASSGGTSEADTQYF.

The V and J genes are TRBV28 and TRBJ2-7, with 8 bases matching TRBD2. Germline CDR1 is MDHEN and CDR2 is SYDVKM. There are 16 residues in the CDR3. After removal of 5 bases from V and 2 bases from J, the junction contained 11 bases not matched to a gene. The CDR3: CASSPVGRGRTYEQYF. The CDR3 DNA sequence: TGTGCCAGCAGTCCCGTCGGGAGGGGGAGAACCTACGAGCAGTACTTC.

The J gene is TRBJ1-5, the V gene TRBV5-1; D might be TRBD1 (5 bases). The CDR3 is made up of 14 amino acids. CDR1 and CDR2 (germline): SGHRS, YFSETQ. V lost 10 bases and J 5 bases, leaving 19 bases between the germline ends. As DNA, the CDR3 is TGCGCCGGGCACGTTACAGGCCGTTATCAGCCCCAGCATTTT. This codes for CAGHVTGRYQPQHF.

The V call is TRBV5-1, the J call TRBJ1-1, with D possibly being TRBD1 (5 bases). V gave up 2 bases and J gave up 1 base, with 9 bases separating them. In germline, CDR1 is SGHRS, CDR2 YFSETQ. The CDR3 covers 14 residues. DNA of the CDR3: TGCGCCAGCAGCTTTTCACAGGAGAACACTGAAGCTTTCTTT. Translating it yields CASSFSQENTEAFF.

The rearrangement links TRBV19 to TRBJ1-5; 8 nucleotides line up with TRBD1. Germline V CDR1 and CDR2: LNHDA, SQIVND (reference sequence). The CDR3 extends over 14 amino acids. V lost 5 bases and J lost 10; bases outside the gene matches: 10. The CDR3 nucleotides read TGTGCCAGTAGTTCGACAGGGGTATCCTTTCCCCAGCATTTT. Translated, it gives CASSSTGVSFPQHF.

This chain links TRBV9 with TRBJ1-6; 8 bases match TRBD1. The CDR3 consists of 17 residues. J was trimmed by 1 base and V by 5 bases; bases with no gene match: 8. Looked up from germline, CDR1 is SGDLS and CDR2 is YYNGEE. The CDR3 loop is CASSDRGTESYNSPLHF. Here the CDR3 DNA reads TGTGCCAGCAGTGACAGGGGAACCGAGTCCTATAATTCACCCCTCCACTTT.

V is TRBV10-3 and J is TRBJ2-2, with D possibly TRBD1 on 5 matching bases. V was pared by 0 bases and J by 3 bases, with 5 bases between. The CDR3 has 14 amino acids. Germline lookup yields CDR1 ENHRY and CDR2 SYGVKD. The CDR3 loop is CAISESRDTGELFF. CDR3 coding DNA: TGTGCCATCAGTGAGTCCAGGGACACCGGGGAGCTGTTTTTT.

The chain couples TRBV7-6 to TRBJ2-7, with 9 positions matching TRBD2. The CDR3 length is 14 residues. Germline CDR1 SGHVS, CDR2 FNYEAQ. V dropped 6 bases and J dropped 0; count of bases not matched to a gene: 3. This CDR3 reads CASSRLADSYEQYF. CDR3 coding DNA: TGTGCCAGCAGTAGACTAGCGGACTCCTACGAGCAGTACTTC.

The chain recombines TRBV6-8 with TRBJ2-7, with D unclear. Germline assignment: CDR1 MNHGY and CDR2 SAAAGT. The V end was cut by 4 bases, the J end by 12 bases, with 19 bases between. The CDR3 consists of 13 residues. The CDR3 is CASSSPTRSVLYF. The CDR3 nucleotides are TGTGCCAGCAGTTCTCCCACCAGGTCTGTTCTGTACTTC.

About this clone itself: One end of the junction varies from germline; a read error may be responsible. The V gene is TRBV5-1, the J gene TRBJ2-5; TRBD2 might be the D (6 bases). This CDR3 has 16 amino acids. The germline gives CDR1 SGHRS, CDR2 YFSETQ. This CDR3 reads CASSLALGTQQGTQYF. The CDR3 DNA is TGCGCCAGCAGCTTGGCATTGGGGACTCAGCAAGGGACCCAGTACTTC.

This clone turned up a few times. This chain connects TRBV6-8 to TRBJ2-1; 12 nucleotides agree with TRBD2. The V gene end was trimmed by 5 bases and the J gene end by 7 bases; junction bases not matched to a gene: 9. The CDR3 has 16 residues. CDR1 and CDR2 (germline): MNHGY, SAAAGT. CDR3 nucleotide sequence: TGTGCCAGCAGTCTGGCTAGCGGGGGGGCCAGGAATGAGCAGTTCTTC. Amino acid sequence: CASSLASGGARNEQFF.

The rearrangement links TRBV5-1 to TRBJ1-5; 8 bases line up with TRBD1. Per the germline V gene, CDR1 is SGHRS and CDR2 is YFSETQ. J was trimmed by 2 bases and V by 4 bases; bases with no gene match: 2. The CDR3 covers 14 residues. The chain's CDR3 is CASSPDRGNQPQHF. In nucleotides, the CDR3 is TGCGCCAGCAGCCCGGACAGGGGCAATCAGCCCCAGCATTTT.

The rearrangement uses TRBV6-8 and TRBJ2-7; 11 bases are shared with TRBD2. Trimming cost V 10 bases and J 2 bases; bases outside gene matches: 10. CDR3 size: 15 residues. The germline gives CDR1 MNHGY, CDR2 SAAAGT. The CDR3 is CATKSLAGGTYEQYF. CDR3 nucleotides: TGTGCCACCAAAAGTTTAGCGGGGGGGACCTACGAGCAGTACTTC.

CDR3 sequence: CASSPTGSYNSPLHF. The CDR3 DNA is TGTGCCAGTAGCCCCACGGGGTCCTATAATTCACCCCTCCACTTT. The gene calls are TRBV19 and TRBJ1-6; D gene ambiguous. Trimming stripped 6 bases from V and 1 base from J, with 10 bases between. The germline V gene encodes CDR1 LNHDA and CDR2 SQIVND (reference sequence). The CDR3 runs 15 residues.

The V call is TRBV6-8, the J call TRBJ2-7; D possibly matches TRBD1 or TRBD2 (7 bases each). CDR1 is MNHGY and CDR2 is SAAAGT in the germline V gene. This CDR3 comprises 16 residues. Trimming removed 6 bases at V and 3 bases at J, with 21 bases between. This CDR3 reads CASSPSGGTALYEQYF. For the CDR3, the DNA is TGTGCCAGCAGCCCCTCCGGGGGGACAGCGCTCTACGAGCAGTACTTC.

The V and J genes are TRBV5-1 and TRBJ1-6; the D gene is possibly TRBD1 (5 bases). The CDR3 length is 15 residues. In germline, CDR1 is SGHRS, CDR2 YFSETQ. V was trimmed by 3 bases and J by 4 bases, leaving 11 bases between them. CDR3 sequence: CASSSGLSYNSPLHF. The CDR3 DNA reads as TGCGCCAGCAGCTCGGGACTGAGTTATAATTCACCCCTCCACTTT.

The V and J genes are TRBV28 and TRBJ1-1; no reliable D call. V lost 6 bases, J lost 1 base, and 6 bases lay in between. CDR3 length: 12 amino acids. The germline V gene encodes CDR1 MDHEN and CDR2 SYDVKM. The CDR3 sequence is CASRVGNTEAFF. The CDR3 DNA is TGTGCCAGCAGGGTGGGGAACACTGAAGCTTTCTTT.

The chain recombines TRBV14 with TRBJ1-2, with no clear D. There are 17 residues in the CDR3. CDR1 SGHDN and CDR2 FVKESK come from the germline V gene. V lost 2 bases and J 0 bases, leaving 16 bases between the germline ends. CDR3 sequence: CASSQRIPRNSNYGYTF. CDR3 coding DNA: TGTGCCAGCAGCCAACGAATCCCCCGGAACTCTAACTATGGCTACACCTTC.